This T cell receptor (beta chain) originates from a study of blood T cell repertoires in COVID-19. The overall study: The samples span acute and convalescent COVID-19 from the United States, Italy and Spain. PBMCs, B-cell-depleted T cells, or T cells were the source of the cDNA or gDNA that made up the material.

Trimming removed 3 bases from V and 8 bases from J; junction bases left unmatched: 4. This CDR3 region has 15 residues. Per the germline V gene, CDR1 is LNHDA and CDR2 is SQIVND (reference sequence). In the original analysis: The assay estimated nucleated cells by amplifying reference gene primers. The data were produced by immunoSEQ multiplex PCR, yet TCRdb's version contains in-frame clones alone and is incomplete. For V, J and clone size, that table is used; D and trimming come from the DNA. Here the sample spans approximately 300,000 clones, over 75% being singletons. This sequence was found in a woman in her 30s with COVID-19, enrolled during active disease. V and J are TRBV19 and TRBJ2-1; TRBD2 matches 13 bases. The sequenced sample consisted of peripheral blood. CDR3: CASSITSGRADEQFF. Here the CDR3 DNA reads TGTGCCAGTAGTATCACTAGCGGGAGGGCCGATGAGCAGTTCTTC.